The clone carrying this T cell receptor beta chain occurred a few times. The antigen is not known. This record belongs to a study of T cells in Graves' hyperthyroidism and ophthalmopathy. Trimming pared 1 base from V and 0 bases from J, leaving 7 bases between. Germline CDR1 reads SGHAT; CDR2 reads FQNNGV. The CDR3 is 15 residues long. Findings of the study overall: The majority of expanded thyroid clonotypes above 0.001 also appeared in blood.

It was RNA transcripts that yielded the amplified TCR beta CDR3 regions. Researchers ran a first-round RT-PCR on the TCR CDR3 using the HTBI primer set. TCRdb processed the multiplex PCR reads anew with MiXCR; each CDR3 protein has one entry. This table holds approximately 400,000 distinct CDR3 sequences, 14% found once. The chain recombines TRBV11-2 with TRBJ1-3; the D gene is possibly TRBD1 (5 bases). The TCR originated in a woman in her sixties or seventies with Graves' hyperthyroidism. The material sequenced was blood. Here the CDR3 reads CASSLGGHSGNTIYF. In nucleotides, the CDR3 is TGTGCCAGCAGCTTAGGGGGCCACTCTGGAAACACCATATATTTT.